Given below is one T cell receptor beta chain in context. Its antigen is still unknown. No per-base quality is available; no much larger clone lies one base away. This specimen belongs to a study of shared clonotypes between healthy human individuals (dated by TCRdb to the early 2020s). At the level of the whole study: The cohort comprised a couple of women and a few men aged 18 to 49 years. Different laboratories and diverse techniques were used to prepare libraries and sequence TCR repertoires, to increase sequencing depth and limit assay-specific biases. For each donor, CD4 naive and CD4 memory were each run on three plates, CD8 naive on two plates, and CD8 memory on one plate. The study deeply sequenced blood TCR repertoires of about 5 healthy adults to estimate repertoire size and the extent of clonotype sharing between individuals. Between about 0.94 and 8.9 billion PBMCs per donor were obtained by leukapheresis.

The paper's findings and limits, for the study overall: Around 5.4% of naive CD4, 3.5% of naive CD8, about 2.4% of memory CD4, and 0.4% of memory CD8 clonotypes were shared across several donors. Incomplete sequencing was indicated by rarefaction of sorted-subset datasets, despite the large sequencing depth. Clonotypes shared by all four sorted-subset donors showed higher generation probabilities than non-shared clonotypes. Based on pairwise subsampling, the degree of clonotype sharing among donors was expected to be affected by sequencing depth. The genetic and exposure-history diversity represented was limited by the small number of donors. Sampling was limited to blood, and TCR repertoires in tissue likely differ from TCR repertoires in blood. Naive subsets generally had larger estimated clonotype richness than memory subsets.

The donors were healthy, HIV-negative adults with no recently reported acute infections or vaccinations. Only Caucasian adults living in Nashville, Tennessee, USA were represented among the donors. CD4+ T cells were enriched by magnetic negative selection; naive cells were then positively selected on CD45RA, and the negative fraction formed the memory subset. After blood collection by leukapheresis, PBMCs were isolated using Ficoll-Histopaque density gradient centrifugation and then cryopreserved in the vapor phase of liquid nitrogen. Analytical flow cytometry was used to check the purity and quantity of every magnetically sorted T cell population. Each sorted fraction had its genomic DNA isolated and then quantified by UV absorbance on a Nanodrop 2000c. TCR CDR3 regions were amplified from genomic DNA by multiplex PCR using the deep immunoSEQ assay. For each cell subset, the extracted genomic DNA was distributed evenly across all wells of several immunoSEQ 96-well plates, and each plate served as one replicate. For sorted subsets, each replicate PCR was loaded with 200 ng genomic DNA, equivalent to 32,000 or so T cell genomes. The purified libraries were quantified using a Qubit 3.0 fluorometer, sized with a Bioanalyzer 2100, and then quantified again using the KAPA Library Quantification kit. Every immunoSEQ 96-well plate was sequenced on a separate single-read 150-cycle Illumina NextSeq 550 flow cell. The authors' analysis ran thus. Because the immunoSEQ output included only junctional sequences and no quality scores, the filtering could not be the same as the filtering used for full-length reads. Sequences were annotated with PyIR, a Python wrapper for IgBLAST v1.9, and V/J genes and CDR3 were assigned using IMGT germline references. Reads with weak V/J assignments (E-value above 1e-6), missing CDR3, stop codons, out-of-frame junctions, or ambiguous translated residues were removed. A V3J clonotype was defined by an identical inferred V gene, J gene, and CDR3 amino acid sequence. Percentage overlap between repertoires was calculated by dividing the number of shared unique clonotypes by the size of the smaller repertoire. Richness of each repertoire was evaluated using RTK rarefaction, the Chao1 estimator, and Recon v2.1 estimates of unobserved clonotypes. For all TCRbeta clonotypes obtained by the gDNA method from a few donors, generation probabilities were computed with OLGA. The source is immuneACCESS, and TCRdb retained only in-frame sequences with V and J called. Part of the clones is not carried over; for the studies checked, unresolved V genes explain less than half of this, and the remainder is unexplained. V, J and clone size reflect that table, while D and trimming were determined from the DNA. This sample lists about 2.3 million clones; 85% to 95% were detected once. The ten largest make up 0.35% to 0.5% of the sample.

The CDR1 and CDR2 encoded by the germline V gene are SGHTA and FQGNSA. V loses 6 bases of germline sequence and J loses 1 base, and the interval between the two ends is 12 bases. Measured from the cysteine to the phenylalanine, the CDR3 is 15 residues long. Of all the DNA, just the CDR3 is kept, 45 bases in frame from base 1. The V gene is TRBV7-2 and the J gene is TRBJ2-2, with the D gene not clear enough to name. The TCR was taken from a man in his late teens or twenties in good health. Some clones in this sample may be carry-over from other donors' samples. What was sequenced was naive CD4+ T cells from PBMCs. What this sample's cell subset or site label stands for: CD45RA+ positively selected. The DNA sequence reads TGTGCCAGCAGATCTCCGGGCCTGAACACCGGGGAGCTGTTTTTT. It is translated as CASRSPGLNTGELFF.